The 22 T cell receptor beta chains presented below share a single source sample, sequenced in a study of OX40 agonist ivuxolimab in advanced cancers. The assay was immunoSEQ multiplex PCR, and TCRdb's table has in-frame clones only and misses some. The sample consists of around 60,000 clones, nearly 85% of them appearing once. Sequenced here: CD4+ or CD8+ T cells sorted from blood, sampled in a trial of the OX40 agonist ivuxolimab. The receptor source for this set is an adult with an advanced solid tumor such as melanoma, head and neck, liver or kidney cancer.

The chain couples TRBV9 to TRBJ2-1; D ambiguous. Per the germline V gene, CDR1 is SGDLS and CDR2 is YYNGEE. The CDR3 spans 13 residues. The germline V and J ends were trimmed by 2 bases and 5 bases, with 8 bases remaining between them. For the CDR3, the DNA is TGTGCCAGCAGCGTGAGCTCGAACAATGAGCAGTTCTTC. Translating it yields CASSVSSNNEQFF. The full variable domain, rest sourced from reference TRBV9 and TRBJ2-1, is DSGVTQTPKHLITATGQRVTLRCSPRSGDLSVYWYQQSLDQGLQFLIQYYNGEERAKGNILERFSAQQFPDLHSELNLSSLELGDSALYFCASSVSSNNEQFFGPGTRLTVL.

The V call is TRBV5-4, the J call TRBJ2-7; D is unclear. The CDR3 has 15 residues. CDR1 and CDR2 (germline): SGHNT, YYREEE (reference sequence). V lost 3 bases, J lost 0 bases, and 13 bases lay in between. CDR3 coding DNA: TGTGCCAGCAGCTCCTCAAACAGAGCCTCCTACGAGCAGTACTTC. It is translated as CASSSSNRASYEQYF.

This sequence joins TRBV30 and TRBJ1-6, with D possibly being TRBD1 (5 bases). Germline lookup yields CDR1 GTSNPN and CDR2 SVGIG (reference sequence). V lost 2 bases and J 11 bases, leaving 13 bases between the germline ends. CDR3 size: 13 residues. The CDR3 coding sequence is TGTGCCTGGAGTTTGGGGCATTTGGCACCCCTCCACTTT. Translated, it gives CAWSLGHLAPLHF.

The chain joins TRBV7-9 to TRBJ1-6, with D unclear. The CDR3 covers 15 residues. CDR1 is SEHNR, CDR2 FQNEAQ, per germline (reference sequence). V gave up 1 base and J gave up 3 bases, with 7 bases separating them. Here the CDR3 DNA reads TGTGCCAGCAGCTTAGAGTCTCACTATAATTCACCCCTCCACTTT. Translated, it gives CASSLESHYNSPLHF.

This clone was seen once. The chain carries TRBV28 and TRBJ2-3; D uncertain. CDR3 size: 12 residues. CDR1 is MDHEN, CDR2 SYDVKM, per germline. The V and J ends lost 3 bases and 2 bases respectively, with 3 bases between them. Written as DNA, the CDR3 is TGTGCCAGCAGTTTCGTCACAGATACGCAGTATTTT. It yields the protein CASSFVTDTQYF.

The genes are TRBV2 and TRBJ1-4; no definite D call. V shed 7 bases and J shed 6 bases, with 15 bases lying between them. The CDR3 is made up of 14 amino acids. Germline V gives CDR1 SNHLY, CDR2 FYNNEI. CDR3: CASTPEIRDEKLFF. CDR3 DNA sequence: TGTGCCAGCACCCCAGAGATACGGGATGAAAAACTGTTTTTT.

The V gene is TRBV7-2, the J gene TRBJ1-4; no reliable D call. The germline V gene encodes CDR1 SGHTA and CDR2 FQGNSA. Trimming cost V 1 base and J 8 bases, with 11 bases left between them. The CDR3 runs 14 residues. The CDR3 DNA reads TGTGCCAGCAGCTTAGGGGGTTTAAAGGAAAAACTGTTTTTT. Protein product: CASSLGGLKEKLFF.

V usage is TRBV10-3 and J usage is TRBJ1-1; D gene uncertain. V shed 5 bases and J shed 0 bases, with 10 bases lying between them. The germline CDR1 and CDR2 sequences are ENHRY and SYGVKD. This CDR3 is built from 14 residues. CDR3 in DNA: TGTGCCATCAGTAAGGACGTCATGAACACTGAAGCTTTCTTT. Translating gives CAISKDVMNTEAFF.

In this sample, this clone turned up a few times. The rearrangement links TRBV5-1 to TRBJ2-2; no clear D gene. CDR1 and CDR2 from the germline V gene are SGHRS and YFSETQ. Trimming removed 0 bases from V and 7 bases from J, with 10 bases in between. The CDR3 totals 14 residues. CDR3 DNA: TGCGCCAGCAGCTTGGTAGGGTTTGACGGGGAGCTGTTTTTT. It codes for CASSLVGFDGELFF.

V is TRBV10-3 and J is TRBJ1-6, with TRBD1 identical over 7 bases. J lost 8 bases, V lost 6 bases, and 4 bases had no gene match. Germline CDR1 and CDR2: ENHRY and SYGVKD. This CDR3 spans 13 amino acids. The CDR3 coding sequence is TGTGCCATCAGGGGGACAGAACATTCACCCCTCCACTTT. Encoded protein: CAIRGTEHSPLHF.

This clone was recorded once. The chain combines TRBV5-6 with TRBJ2-1, with a tentative D call TRBD1 (5 bases). The CDR3 is 15 amino acids. CDR1 is SGHDT, CDR2 YYEEEE, per germline. V lost 1 base to trimming and J lost 8 bases, with 16 bases between them. CDR3 nucleotide sequence: TGTGCCAGCAGCTTGTTTTCGCAGGGTGGTGATGAGCAGTTCTTC. It encodes CASSLFSQGGDEQFF.

The chain carries TRBV9 and TRBJ1-2, with unresolved D. Germline-derived CDR1 and CDR2 are SGDLS and YYNGEE. CDR3 length: 14 residues. Trimming cost V 3 bases and J 8 bases, with 17 bases left between them. The CDR3: CASSGAEFVGGYTF. The CDR3 DNA follows: TGTGCCAGCAGCGGAGCGGAGTTTGTGGGAGGCTACACCTTC.

The chain recombines TRBV28 with TRBJ2-7, with D perhaps matching TRBD2 (5 bases). Germline CDR1 reads MDHEN; CDR2 reads SYDVKM. V was cut by 3 bases and J by 3 bases, with 15 bases left in between. This CDR3 has 15 amino acids. The CDR3 coding sequence is TGTGCCAGCAGTTTTGGTGGGAGTAAGGTCTACGAGCAGTACTTC. Translating gives CASSFGGSKVYEQYF.

This chain joins TRBV2 and TRBJ1-3; D remains ambiguous. The CDR3 is 14 amino acids. The germline V gene encodes CDR1 SNHLY and CDR2 FYNNEI. The ends were cut back, 0 bases at V and 9 bases at J, with 12 bases in the middle. The CDR3 protein is CASSEAVSSVTIYF. DNA for the CDR3: TGTGCCAGCAGTGAAGCGGTCTCCTCGGTCACCATATATTTT.

DNA of the CDR3: TGTGCCAGCAGTTGGGCTTCTGGGGGAGGGCCTACAGATACGCAGTATTTT. Protein sequence: CASSWASGGGPTDTQYF. The chain recombines TRBV28 with TRBJ2-3, with 7 nucleotides matching TRBD2. The V segment lost 4 bases and the J segment 3 bases; nucleotides outside the gene matches: 13. This CDR3 contains 17 residues. Germline CDR1 and CDR2: MDHEN and SYDVKM.

This chain links TRBV4-3 with TRBJ1-6; no firm D call. Germline V gene data show CDR1 as LGHNA and CDR2 as YSLEER. There are 14 residues in the CDR3. V shed 0 bases and J shed 6 bases, with 6 bases lying between them. CDR3 sequence: CASSQDLPNSPLHF. CDR3 nucleotides: TGCGCCAGCAGCCAAGATTTGCCTAATTCACCCCTCCACTTT.

The CDR3 DNA reads as TGTGCCAGCAGTGCACTGGCAATTAATTCACCCCTCCACTTT. Translated: CASSALAINSPLHF. This sequence joins TRBV2 and TRBJ1-6; D is uncertain. Germline CDR1 and CDR2: SNHLY and FYNNEI. V was trimmed by 4 bases and J by 6 bases, leaving 10 bases between them. CDR3 size: 14 residues.

This clone was detected a few times. The V call is TRBV7-9, the J call TRBJ2-2; D remains ambiguous. V was clipped by 5 bases and J by 3 bases, with 4 bases between them. CDR3 length equals 12 residues. Germline V gene data show CDR1 as SEHNR and CDR2 as FQNEAQ (reference sequence). CDR3 bases: TGTGCCAGCAGCCCGTACACCGGGGAGCTGTTTTTT. Its protein product is CASSPYTGELFF. Variable domain in full (rest from reference TRBV7-9 and TRBJ2-2): DTGVSQNPRHKITKRGQNVTFRCDPISEHNRLYWYRQTLGQGPEFLTYFQNEAQLEKSRLLSDRFSAERPKGSFSTLEIQRTEQGDSAMYLCASSPYTGELFFGEGSRLTVL.

The V call is TRBV11-2, the J call TRBJ2-3; no firm D call. The CDR3 has 11 amino acids. Deletions cut 4 bases from V and 2 bases from J, with 1 base between. Germline CDR1 and CDR2: SGHAT and FQNNGV. The CDR3 here is CASSSTDTQYF. The DNA for the CDR3 is TGTGCCAGCAGCTCCACAGATACGCAGTATTTT.

This clone appeared a few times. The chain employs TRBV6-1 and TRBJ1-2; weak D call: TRBD1 (5 bases). Germline V CDR1 and CDR2: MNHNS, SASEGT. V dropped 7 bases and J dropped 7 bases, with 22 bases sitting between them. CDR3 length: 15 residues. This CDR3 reads CASTRGDLGLGGYTF. The DNA for the CDR3 is TGTGCCAGCACCCGAGGGGACCTCGGGTTAGGTGGCTACACCTTC.

The chain couples TRBV5-1 to TRBJ1-1; D is possibly TRBD1 (5 bases). V was clipped by 0 bases and J by 3 bases, with 15 bases between them. Germline values: CDR1 SGHRS, CDR2 YFSETQ. This CDR3 comprises 16 residues. The CDR3 bases are TGCGCCAGCAGCTTGGACGGGGCTGGGGACTACACTGAAGCTTTCTTT. This sequence encodes CASSLDGAGDYTEAFF.

This chain links TRBV5-1 with TRBJ2-2; unclear D gene. Between the trimmed V and J ends, which lost 2 bases and 1 base, there was a span of 12 bases. The V gene's germline CDR1 is SGHRS and CDR2 YFSETQ. The CDR3 has 16 residues. The CDR3 reads CASSFPEGWNTGELFF. CDR3 bases: TGCGCCAGCAGCTTCCCCGAAGGGTGGAACACCGGGGAGCTGTTTTTT.